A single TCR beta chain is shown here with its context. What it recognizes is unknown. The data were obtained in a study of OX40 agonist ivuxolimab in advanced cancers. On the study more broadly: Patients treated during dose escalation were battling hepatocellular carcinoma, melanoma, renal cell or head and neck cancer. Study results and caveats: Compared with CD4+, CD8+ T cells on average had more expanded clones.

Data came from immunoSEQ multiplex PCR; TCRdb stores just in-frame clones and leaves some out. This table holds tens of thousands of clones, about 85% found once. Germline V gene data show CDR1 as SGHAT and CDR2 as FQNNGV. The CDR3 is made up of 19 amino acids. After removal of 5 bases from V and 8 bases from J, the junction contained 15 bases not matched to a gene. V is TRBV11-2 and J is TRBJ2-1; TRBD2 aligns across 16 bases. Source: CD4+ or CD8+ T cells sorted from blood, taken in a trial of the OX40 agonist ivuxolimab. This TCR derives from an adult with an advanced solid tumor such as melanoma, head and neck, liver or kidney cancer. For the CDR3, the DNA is TGTGCCAGCAGCCCGATTCCCGGGACTAGCGGGGGGGCCAGGGATGAGCAGTTCTTC. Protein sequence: CASSPIPGTSGGARDEQFF.